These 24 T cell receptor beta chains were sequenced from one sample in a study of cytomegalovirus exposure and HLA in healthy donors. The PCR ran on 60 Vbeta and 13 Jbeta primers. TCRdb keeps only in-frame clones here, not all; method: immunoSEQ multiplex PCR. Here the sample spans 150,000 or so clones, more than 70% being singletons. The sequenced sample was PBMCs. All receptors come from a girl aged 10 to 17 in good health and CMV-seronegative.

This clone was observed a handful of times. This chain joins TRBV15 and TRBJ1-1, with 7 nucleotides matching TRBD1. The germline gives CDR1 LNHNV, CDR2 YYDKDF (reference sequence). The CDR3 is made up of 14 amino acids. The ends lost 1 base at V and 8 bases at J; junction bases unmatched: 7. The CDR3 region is CATSRGTGESEAFF. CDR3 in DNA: TGTGCCACCAGCAGAGGCACAGGGGAGTCCGAAGCTTTCTTT.

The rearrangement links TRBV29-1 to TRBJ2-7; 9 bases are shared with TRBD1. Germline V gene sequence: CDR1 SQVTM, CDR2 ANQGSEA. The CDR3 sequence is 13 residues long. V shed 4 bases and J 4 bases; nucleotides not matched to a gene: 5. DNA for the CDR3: TGCAGCGTTGCCGGACAGGGGTTATACGAGCAGTACTTC. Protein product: CSVAGQGLYEQYF.

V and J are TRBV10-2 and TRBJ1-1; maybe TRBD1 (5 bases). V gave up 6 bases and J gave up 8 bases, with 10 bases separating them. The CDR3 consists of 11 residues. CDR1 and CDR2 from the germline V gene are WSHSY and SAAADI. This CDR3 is CASSPGLEAFF. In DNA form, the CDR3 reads TGCGCCAGCAGCCCGGGACTAGAAGCTTTCTTT.

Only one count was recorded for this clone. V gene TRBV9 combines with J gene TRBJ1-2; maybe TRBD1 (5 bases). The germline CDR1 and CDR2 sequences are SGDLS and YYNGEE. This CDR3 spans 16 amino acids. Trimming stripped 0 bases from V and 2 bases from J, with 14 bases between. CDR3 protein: CASSVAKGLKNYGYTF. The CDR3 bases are TGTGCCAGCAGCGTAGCAAAGGGACTGAAGAACTATGGCTACACCTTC.

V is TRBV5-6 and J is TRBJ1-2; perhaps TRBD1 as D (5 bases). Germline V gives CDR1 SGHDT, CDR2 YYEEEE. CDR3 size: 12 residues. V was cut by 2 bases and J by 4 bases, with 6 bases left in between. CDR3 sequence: CASSFDSYGYTF. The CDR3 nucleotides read TGTGCCAGCAGCTTCGACAGCTATGGCTACACCTTC.

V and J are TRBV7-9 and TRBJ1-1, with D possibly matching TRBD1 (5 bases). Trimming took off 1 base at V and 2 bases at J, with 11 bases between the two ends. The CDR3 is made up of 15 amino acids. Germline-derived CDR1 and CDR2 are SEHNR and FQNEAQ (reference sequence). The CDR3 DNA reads TGTGCCAGCAGCTTAGAGGGGTTTTCCAACACTGAAGCTTTCTTT. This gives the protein CASSLEGFSNTEAFF.

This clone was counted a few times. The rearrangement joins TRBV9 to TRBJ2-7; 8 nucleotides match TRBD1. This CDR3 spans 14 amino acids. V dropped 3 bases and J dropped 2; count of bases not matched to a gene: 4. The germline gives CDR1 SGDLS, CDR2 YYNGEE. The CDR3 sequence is CASSAGTGTYEQYF. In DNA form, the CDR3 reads TGTGCCAGCAGCGCCGGGACAGGAACCTACGAGCAGTACTTC.

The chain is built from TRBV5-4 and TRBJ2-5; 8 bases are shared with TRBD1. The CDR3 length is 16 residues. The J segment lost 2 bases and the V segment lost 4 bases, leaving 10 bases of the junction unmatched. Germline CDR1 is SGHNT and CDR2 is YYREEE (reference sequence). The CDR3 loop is CASSTTTGEQQETQYF. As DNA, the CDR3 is TGTGCCAGCAGCACTACGACAGGGGAGCAACAAGAGACCCAGTACTTC.

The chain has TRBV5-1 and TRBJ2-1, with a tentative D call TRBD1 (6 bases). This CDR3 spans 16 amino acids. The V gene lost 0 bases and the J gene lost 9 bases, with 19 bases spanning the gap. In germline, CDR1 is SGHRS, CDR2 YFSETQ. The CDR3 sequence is CASSLDPRVGGTEQFF. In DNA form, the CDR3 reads TGCGCCAGCAGCTTGGATCCCCGGGTTGGGGGCACTGAGCAGTTCTTC.

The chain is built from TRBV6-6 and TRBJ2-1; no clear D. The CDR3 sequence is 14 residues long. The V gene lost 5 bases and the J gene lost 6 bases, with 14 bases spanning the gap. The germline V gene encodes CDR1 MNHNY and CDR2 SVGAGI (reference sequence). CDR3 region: CASSPSPITNEQFF. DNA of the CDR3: TGTGCCAGCAGTCCAAGCCCGATAACCAATGAGCAGTTCTTC.

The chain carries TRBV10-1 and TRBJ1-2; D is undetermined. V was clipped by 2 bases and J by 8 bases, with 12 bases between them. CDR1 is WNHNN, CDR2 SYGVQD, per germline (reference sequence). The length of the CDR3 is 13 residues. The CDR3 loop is CASSEDLDGGYTF. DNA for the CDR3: TGCGCCAGCAGTGAGGATCTCGACGGGGGCTACACCTTC.

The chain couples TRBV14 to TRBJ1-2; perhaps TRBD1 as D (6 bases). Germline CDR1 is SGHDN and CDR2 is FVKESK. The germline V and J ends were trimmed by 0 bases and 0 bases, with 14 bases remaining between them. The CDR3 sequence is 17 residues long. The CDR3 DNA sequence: TGTGCCAGCAGCCAAGAGTTCAGGGGCCGGACTAACTATGGCTACACCTTC. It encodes CASSQEFRGRTNYGYTF.

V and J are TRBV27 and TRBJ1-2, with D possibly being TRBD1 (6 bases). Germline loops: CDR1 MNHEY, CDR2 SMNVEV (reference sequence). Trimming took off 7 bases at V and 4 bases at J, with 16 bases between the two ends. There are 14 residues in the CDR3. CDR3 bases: TGTGCCAGCACCCGATTAGGACAGTTCTATGGCTACACCTTC. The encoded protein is CASTRLGQFYGYTF.

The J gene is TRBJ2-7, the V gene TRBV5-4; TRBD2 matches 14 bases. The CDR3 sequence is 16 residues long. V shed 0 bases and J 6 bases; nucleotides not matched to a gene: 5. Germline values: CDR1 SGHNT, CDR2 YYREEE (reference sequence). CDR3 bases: TGTGCCAGCAGCTTGGGACTAGCGGGGGGGCCGCGCGAGCAGTACTTC. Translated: CASSLGLAGGPREQYF.

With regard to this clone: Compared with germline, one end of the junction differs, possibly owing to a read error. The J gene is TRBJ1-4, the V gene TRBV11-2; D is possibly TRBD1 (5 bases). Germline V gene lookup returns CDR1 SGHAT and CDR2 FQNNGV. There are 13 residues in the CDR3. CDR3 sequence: CASTLGESEKLFF. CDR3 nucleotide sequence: TGTGCCAGCACCTTAGGGGAGAGTGAAAAACTGTTTTTT.

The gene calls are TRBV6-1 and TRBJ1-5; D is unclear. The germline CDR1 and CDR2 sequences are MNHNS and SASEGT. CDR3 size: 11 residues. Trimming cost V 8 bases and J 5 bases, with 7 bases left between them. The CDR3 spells CASRGDQPQHF. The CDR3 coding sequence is TGTGCCAGCCGCGGAGATCAGCCCCAGCATTTT.

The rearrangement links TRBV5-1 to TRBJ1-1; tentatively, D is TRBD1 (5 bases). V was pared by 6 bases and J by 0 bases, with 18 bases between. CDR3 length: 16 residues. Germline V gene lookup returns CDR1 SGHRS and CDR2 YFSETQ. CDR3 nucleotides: TGCGCCAGCAAAGCGCAGGGCTCCCTCATGAACACTGAAGCTTTCTTT. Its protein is CASKAQGSLMNTEAFF.

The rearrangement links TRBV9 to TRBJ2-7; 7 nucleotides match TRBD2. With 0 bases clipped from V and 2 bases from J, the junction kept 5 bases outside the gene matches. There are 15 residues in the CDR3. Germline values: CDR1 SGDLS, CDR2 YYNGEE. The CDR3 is CASSVGGGGPYEQYF. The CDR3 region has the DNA TGTGCCAGCAGCGTAGGGGGCGGGGGACCCTACGAGCAGTACTTC.

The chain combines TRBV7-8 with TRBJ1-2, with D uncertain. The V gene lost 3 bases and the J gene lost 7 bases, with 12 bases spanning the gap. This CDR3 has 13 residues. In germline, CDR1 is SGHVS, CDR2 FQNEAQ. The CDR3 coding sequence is TGTGCCAGCAGCTTTTATTGGCTCTCTGGCTACACCTTC. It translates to CASSFYWLSGYTF.

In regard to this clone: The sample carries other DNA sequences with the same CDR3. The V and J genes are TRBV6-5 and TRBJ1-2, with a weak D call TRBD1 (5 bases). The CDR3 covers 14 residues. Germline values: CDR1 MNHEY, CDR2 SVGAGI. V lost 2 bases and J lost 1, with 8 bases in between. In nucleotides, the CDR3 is TGTGCCAGCAGTTACAGACAGCTTAACTATGGCTACACCTTC. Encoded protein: CASSYRQLNYGYTF.

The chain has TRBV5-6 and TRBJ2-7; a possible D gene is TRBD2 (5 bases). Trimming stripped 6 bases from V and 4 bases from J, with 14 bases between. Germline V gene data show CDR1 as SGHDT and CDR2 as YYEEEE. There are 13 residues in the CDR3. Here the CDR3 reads CASTSQTGYEQYF. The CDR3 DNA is TGTGCCAGCACGTCACAAACGGGGTACGAGCAGTACTTC.

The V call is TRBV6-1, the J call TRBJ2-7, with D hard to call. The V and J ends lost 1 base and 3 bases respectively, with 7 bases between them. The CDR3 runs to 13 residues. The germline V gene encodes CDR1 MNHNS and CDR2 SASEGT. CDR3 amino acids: CASSEGGSYEQYF. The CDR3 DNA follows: TGTGCCAGCAGTGAAGGAGGCAGCTACGAGCAGTACTTC.

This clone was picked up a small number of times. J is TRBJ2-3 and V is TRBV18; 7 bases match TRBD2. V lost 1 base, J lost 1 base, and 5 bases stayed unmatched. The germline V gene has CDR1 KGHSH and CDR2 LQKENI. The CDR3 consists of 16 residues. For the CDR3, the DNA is TGTGCCAGCTCACCACGGTCCAGCGGGGGCACAGATACGCAGTATTTT. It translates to CASSPRSSGGTDTQYF. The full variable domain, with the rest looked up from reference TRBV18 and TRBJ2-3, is NAGVMQNPRHLVRRRGQEARLRCSPMKGHSHVYWYRQLPEEGLKFMVYLQKENIIDESGMPKERFSAEFPKEGPSILRIQQVVRGDSAAYFCASSPRSSGGTDTQYFGPGTRLTVL.

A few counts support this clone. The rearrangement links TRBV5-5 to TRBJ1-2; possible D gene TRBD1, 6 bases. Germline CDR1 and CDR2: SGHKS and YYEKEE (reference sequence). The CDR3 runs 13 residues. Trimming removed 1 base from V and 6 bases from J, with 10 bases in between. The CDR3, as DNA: TGTGCCAGCAGCTTGACAGGGTTGGATGGCTACACCTTC. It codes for CASSLTGLDGYTF.